This TCR beta chain was captured by sequencing in a study of CD8 T cells in Susac syndrome. As for the study in general: There were Susac syndrome patients who were therapy-naive at blood draw, others on corticosteroids, and others on intravenous immunoglobulin alone.

After extraction with the RNeasy kit, about 0.45 to 1 ug of the RNA was reverse transcribed using random hexamers. One entry per CDR3 protein results from TCRdb running MiXCR on the immunoSEQ multiplex PCR reads. The data contain hundreds of thousands of distinct CDR3 sequences, about 94% of them singletons. Germline assignment: CDR1 GTSNPN and CDR2 SVGIG (reference sequence). V lost 4 bases and J 8 bases, leaving 18 bases between the germline ends. The CDR3 runs to 14 residues. The chain joins TRBV30 to TRBJ2-1; D is possibly TRBD1 (6 bases). The sequenced material came from CD4+ T cells from PBMCs. This sequence originates from a human donor with Susac syndrome. The CDR3 sequence: CAWTLGPSGDEQFF. CDR3 DNA sequence: TGTGCCTGGACCCTCGGACCCTCAGGGGATGAGCAGTTCTTC.